This is a list of T cell receptor beta chains from one sample in a study of blood T cells in healthy people across ages. TCRdb called the 5' RACE reads again in MiXCR, with one record for every CDR3 protein. The data show about 1.8 million distinct CDR3 sequences, 49% seen once. Input material: blood. The receptor source for this set is a woman aged 35 to 49 in good health. The conserved cysteine and the conserved F or W are not part of the CDR3 here. The order of the fields is CDR3 protein, D gene, J gene, V gene. A D gene is named only where the DNA matches it firmly.

ATRGGRLTQY,-,TRBJ2-5,TRBV15
ASSGPLWGEQF,-,TRBJ2-1,TRBV28
ASISRLSRQETQY,-,TRBJ2-5,TRBV7-8
ASRSYVGQGPDTQY,TRBD1,TRBJ2-3,TRBV6-6
SARRRDTQY,-,TRBJ2-3,TRBV20-1
ASSEDPGFVNEQF,-,TRBJ2-1,TRBV2
ASGDAGGRETQY,TRBD1,TRBJ2-5,TRBV2
ASSFEGVGSTEAF,-,TRBJ1-1,TRBV28
ASSYFGQGRFSDTQY,TRBD1,TRBJ2-3,TRBV6-2/TRBV6-3
ASTRGSLAEEETQY,TRBD2,TRBJ2-5,TRBV5-1
SARQRQGGGYGYT,TRBD1,TRBJ1-2,TRBV20-1
ATRSSLPNSYNEQF,-,TRBJ2-1,TRBV24-1
AATGRSSYNEQF,-,TRBJ2-1,TRBV6-2/TRBV6-3
ASSSGSMEETQY,-,TRBJ2-5,TRBV5-6
ASSPPGTGGNIQY,TRBD1,TRBJ2-4,TRBV5-1
ASTQPGQGKNIQY,TRBD1,TRBJ2-4,TRBV12-3/TRBV12-4
ASSSTASTDTQY,-,TRBJ2-3,TRBV7-2
ASSVEGAPAYSSYNEQF,TRBD1,TRBJ2-1,TRBV9
SARAGTINGYT,-,TRBJ1-2,TRBV20-1
ASSFFQPWGYT,-,TRBJ1-2,TRBV12-3/TRBV12-4
ATSTGTGGLRT,TRBD1,TRBJ1-2,TRBV15
SAGIHPAAITEAF,-,TRBJ1-1,TRBV20-1
ASSSGQASYNEQY,TRBD1,-,TRBV5-5
ASSQGQNSYNEQF,-,TRBJ2-1,TRBV4-3